These 21 T cell receptor beta chains came from one sample sequenced in a study of cytomegalovirus exposure and HLA in healthy donors. Use of 60 Vbeta and 13 Jbeta primers characterized the PCR. Method: immunoSEQ multiplex PCR; TCRdb's copy keeps in-frame clones and lacks some. The sample lists about 150,000 clones, around 72% occurring once. Sample: PBMCs. The receptor set was obtained from a man aged 18 to 35 in good health and CMV-seronegative.

This clone was detected only once. CDR3 amino acids: CASSLAQAPFYEQYF. CDR3 DNA: TGTGCCAGCAGCTTAGCCCAAGCCCCCTTTTACGAGCAGTACTTC. The gene calls are TRBV7-9 and TRBJ2-7, with D unresolved. The CDR3 covers 15 residues. Between the trimmed V and J ends, which lost 0 bases and 4 bases, there was a span of 13 bases. Per the germline V gene, CDR1 is SEHNR and CDR2 is FQNEAQ (reference sequence).

The V and J genes are TRBV7-8 and TRBJ2-5, with D maybe TRBD2 (6 bases). CDR1 and CDR2 (germline): SGHVS, FQNEAQ. Trimming took off 4 bases at V and 5 bases at J, with 23 bases between the two ends. CDR3 length: 17 amino acids. Here the CDR3 DNA reads TGTGCCAGCAGCTGGAGCGGGTACGCGTTACCCGCTGAGACCCAGTACTTC. This gives the protein CASSWSGYALPAETQYF.

With respect to this clone: One junction end does not reproduce the germline sequence, and a read error may be involved. V usage is TRBV28 and J usage is TRBJ2-7, with TRBD1 identical over 8 bases. The germline gives CDR1 MDHEN, CDR2 SYDVKM. This CDR3 has 13 amino acids. CDR3 coding DNA: TGTGCCAGCAGTCCCTGGACAGGGCAAGTCACGCACTTC. It encodes CASSPWTGQVTHF.

The J gene is TRBJ2-3, the V gene TRBV2, with a tentative D call TRBD1 (5 bases). The CDR3 has 13 amino acids. The V gene's germline CDR1 is SNHLY and CDR2 FYNNEI. Trimming took 3 bases from V and 4 from J, leaving 8 bases between them. CDR3 in amino acids: CASSEAGSDTQYF. The CDR3 bases are TGTGCCAGCAGTGAGGCAGGGTCAGATACGCAGTATTTT.

The rearrangement joins TRBV10-3 to TRBJ2-7; D may be TRBD1 (6 bases). Germline CDR1 ENHRY, CDR2 SYGVKD. This CDR3 is 13 amino acids long. V gave up 2 bases and J gave up 6 bases, with 11 bases separating them. The CDR3 reads CAISEATGTEQYF. Here the CDR3 DNA reads TGTGCCATCAGTGAGGCTACAGGGACCGAGCAGTACTTC.

This rearrangement joins TRBV10-3 to TRBJ2-7; 7 positions match TRBD2. Germline values: CDR1 ENHRY, CDR2 SYGVKD. CDR3 size: 16 residues. J was trimmed by 2 bases and V by 1 base; bases with no gene match: 8. CDR3 sequence reads: CAISEFPGGTPYEQYF. The CDR3 DNA is TGTGCCATCAGTGAGTTCCCCGGGGGGACTCCCTACGAGCAGTACTTC.

This chain connects TRBV27 to TRBJ2-3; possibly TRBD2 for D (6 bases). This CDR3 spans 15 amino acids. From germline, CDR1 is MNHEY and CDR2 SMNVEV (reference sequence). Trimming removed 7 bases at V and 2 bases at J, with 16 bases between. This CDR3 reads CASTHVADNTDTQYF. The CDR3 bases are TGTGCCAGCACCCACGTAGCGGACAACACAGATACGCAGTATTTT.

The V and J genes are TRBV7-9 and TRBJ2-1; a possible D gene is TRBD2 (5 bases). The CDR3 loop spans 13 amino acids. The germline gives CDR1 SEHNR, CDR2 FQNEAQ (reference sequence). Trimming pared 5 bases from V and 7 bases from J, leaving 12 bases between. In DNA form, the CDR3 reads TGTGCCAGCAGCCCCCCGACTAATAATGAGCAGTTCTTC. Amino acid sequence: CASSPPTNNEQFF.

Regarding this clone: Other DNA sequences within the sample encode an identical CDR3. The chain joins TRBV27 to TRBJ2-1, with D tentatively TRBD2 (6 bases). The CDR3 is 13 amino acids. V gave up 8 bases and J gave up 9 bases, with 17 bases separating them. Per the germline V gene, CDR1 is MNHEY and CDR2 is SMNVEV (reference sequence). CDR3 in amino acids: CASRPPGDFEQFF. DNA for the CDR3: TGTGCCAGCCGGCCCCCGGGGGATTTTGAGCAGTTCTTC.

The genes are TRBV9 and TRBJ2-1; 8 nucleotides align to TRBD1. Germline CDR1 is SGDLS and CDR2 is YYNGEE. This CDR3 contains 13 residues. V lost 3 bases and J lost 7; bases outside the gene matches: 3. The CDR3 sequence: CASSEQGANEQFF. CDR3 DNA: TGTGCCAGCAGCGAGCAGGGGGCTAATGAGCAGTTCTTC.

The chain combines TRBV4-3 with TRBJ2-1, with TRBD2 identical over 12 bases. The ends lost 3 bases at V and 9 bases at J; junction bases unmatched: 9. CDR3 length: 16 amino acids. Germline V gene data show CDR1 as LGHNA and CDR2 as YSLEER. CDR3 sequence (DNA): TGCGCCAGCAGCCAGGCTAGCGGGAGGGCCGCAGGTGAGCAGTTCTTC. Residues: CASSQASGRAAGEQFF.

The CDR3, as DNA: TGTGCCAGCAGTCCGACGGGTCAGCCCCAGCATTTT. Encoded protein: CASSPTGQPQHF. The chain carries TRBV28 and TRBJ1-5; no reliable D call. The germline V gene encodes CDR1 MDHEN and CDR2 SYDVKM. V dropped 5 bases and J dropped 6 bases, with 8 bases sitting between them. The CDR3 sequence is 12 residues long.

DNA of the CDR3: TGTGCCAGCAGCTTGGGGGCTAGCGGGAGGTCCCACAATGAGCAGTTCTTC. This translates into CASSLGASGRSHNEQFF. The chain employs TRBV5-8 and TRBJ2-1; 11 positions agree with TRBD2. In germline, CDR1 is SGHTS, CDR2 YDEGEE. This CDR3 spans 17 amino acids. The V gene end was trimmed by 0 bases and the J gene end by 5 bases; junction bases not matched to a gene: 7.

The V call is TRBV27, the J call TRBJ1-4, with TRBD1 as a possible D gene (5 bases). The CDR3 length is 13 residues. Trimming shortened V by 5 bases and J by 5 bases, and 9 bases separated the two germline ends. Germline CDR1 and CDR2: MNHEY and SMNVEV (reference sequence). CDR3 sequence (DNA): TGTGCCAGCAGTCCCGACAGCAATGAAAAACTGTTTTTT. Translated: CASSPDSNEKLFF.

The V gene is TRBV6-5, the J gene TRBJ2-7; weak D call: TRBD2 (5 bases). Between the trimmed V and J ends, which lost 2 bases and 4 bases, there was a span of 12 bases. Germline loops: CDR1 MNHEY, CDR2 SVGAGI. The CDR3 is made up of 14 amino acids. This chain's CDR3 is CASSYRATSYEQYF. As DNA, the CDR3 is TGTGCCAGCAGTTACCGAGCAACTAGTTACGAGCAGTACTTC.

The V and J genes are TRBV7-2 and TRBJ2-5; 7 positions agree with TRBD2. Trimming removed 4 bases from V and 5 bases from J; junction bases left unmatched: 7. This CDR3 has 14 residues. Germline lookup yields CDR1 SGHTA and CDR2 FQGNSA. The CDR3 nucleotides read TGTGCCAGCAGCTCCAGCGGGACGGGGGAGACCCAGTACTTC. Residues: CASSSSGTGETQYF. The full variable domain, its missing parts supplied by reference TRBV7-2 and TRBJ2-5, is GAGVSQSPSNKVTEKGKDVELRCDPISGHTALYWYRQSLGQGLEFLIYFQGNSAPDKSGLPSDRFSAERTGGSVSTLTIQRTQQEDSAVYLCASSSSGTGETQYFGPGTRLLVL.

V usage is TRBV7-7 and J usage is TRBJ2-5; weak D call: TRBD2 (6 bases). The CDR3 has 15 residues. The germline gives CDR1 SSHAT, CDR2 FNYEAQ (reference sequence). The V end lost 1 base, the J end lost 5 bases, and 14 bases lay between the germline ends. The CDR3 here is CASSLGGSRGETQYF. As DNA, the CDR3 is TGTGCCAGCAGCTTAGGAGGCTCACGGGGGGAGACCCAGTACTTC.

The chain links TRBV5-6 to TRBJ2-1, with D maybe TRBD1 (8 bases). Germline loops: CDR1 SGHDT, CDR2 YYEEEE. The CDR3 spans 13 residues. Trimming stripped 5 bases from V and 13 bases from J, with 19 bases between. CDR3 bases: TGTGCCAGCAGGAACCGCCACAGGGGGGGACAGTTCTTC. This gives the protein CASRNRHRGGQFF.

The V call is TRBV4-1, the J call TRBJ2-3; 7 bases are a match to TRBD1. The CDR3 loop spans 16 amino acids. CDR1 and CDR2 from the germline V gene are MGHRA and YSYEKL. The J segment lost 2 bases and the V segment lost 5 bases, leaving 10 bases of the junction unmatched. For the CDR3, the DNA is TGCGCCAGCAGCTATCGCGACAGGGCCCCCACAGATACGCAGTATTTT. Residues: CASSYRDRAPTDTQYF.

The chain carries TRBV27 and TRBJ1-1; D may be TRBD1 (5 bases). This CDR3 has 15 amino acids. CDR1 and CDR2 (germline): MNHEY, SMNVEV (reference sequence). V was shortened by 7 bases and J by 5 bases, with 20 bases between the two germline ends. CDR3 residues: CASNQLRDSLTEAFF. The CDR3 nucleotides are TGTGCCAGCAACCAACTCCGCGACAGCCTAACTGAAGCTTTCTTT.

The gene calls are TRBV10-1 and TRBJ2-1; 9 bases agree with TRBD2. J was trimmed by 9 bases and V by 2 bases; bases with no gene match: 2. The CDR3 is 13 amino acids. The germline CDR1 and CDR2 sequences are WNHNN and SYGVQD (reference sequence). CDR3 DNA: TGCGCCAGCAGTGAGCGCGGGAGGGGTGAGCAGTTCTTC. It translates to CASSERGRGEQFF.